The next 31 T cell receptor beta chains were all read from a single sample in a study of T cells after yellow fever vaccination. TCRdb recomputed calls from the 5' RACE reads with MiXCR, one row per CDR3 protein. Altogether about 350,000 distinct CDR3 sequences are present, approximately 13% being singletons, with the ten largest covering 3.2%. The sample consisted of CD4+ T cells sorted from PBMCs, taken 15 days after the yellow fever booster vaccination. These receptor sequences come from a man aged 18 to 30 who received the YFV17D yellow fever vaccine.

This clonotype was observed a few times. V and J are TRBV7-2 and TRBJ2-3, with D hard to call. Trimming cost V 5 bases and J 4 bases, with 7 bases left between them. Germline V gene sequence: CDR1 SGHTA, CDR2 FQGNSA. CDR3 length: 12 residues. As DNA, the CDR3 is TGTGCCAGCAGCCCCTACGCAGATACGCAGTATTTT. Amino acids: CASSPYADTQYF.

This clonotype was counted between two and nine times. The rearrangement links TRBV12-3 or TRBV12-4 to TRBJ2-3; D may match TRBD1 or TRBD2 (5 bases each). CDR3 length equals 17 residues. V was clipped by 3 bases and J by 1 base, with 17 bases between them. The CDR3 reads CASSLGSWGRGTDTQYF. The CDR3 coding sequence is TGTGCCAGCAGTTTGGGCTCTTGGGGGAGAGGCACAGATACGCAGTATTTT.

The rearrangement links TRBV5-1 to TRBJ1-4; 9 bases are a match to TRBD1. The trim removed 8 bases at V and 2 bases at J, leaving 4 bases unmatched. This CDR3 is 14 amino acids long. The germline V gene has CDR1 SGHRS and CDR2 YFSETQ. The CDR3 here is CASGQGWTNEKLFF. The CDR3 DNA sequence: TGCGCCAGTGGACAGGGGTGGACTAATGAAAAACTGTTTTTT.

This clonotype was observed a few times. V is TRBV11-2 and J is TRBJ2-2; 7 positions agree with TRBD1. The CDR3 is 15 residues long. Unmatched junction bases numbered 8, after V lost 6 bases and J lost 4 bases. Germline V lookup: CDR1 SGHAT, CDR2 FQNNGV. CDR3 sequence reads: CASRFQQGITGELFF. CDR3 nucleotides: TGTGCCAGCAGATTCCAACAGGGGATCACCGGGGAGCTGTTTTTT.

This clonotype was seen more than once but under ten times. CDR3 sequence (DNA): TGCGCCAGCAGCCAAGGACAGGGGGCGAAAGGCGAAAAACTGTTTTTT. Translated, it gives CASSQGQGAKGEKLFF. This chain connects TRBV4-1 to TRBJ1-4; the match to TRBD1 covers 10 bases. V lost 1 base and J lost 8; bases outside the gene matches: 7. This CDR3 has 16 amino acids. The germline V gene has CDR1 MGHRA and CDR2 YSYEKL.

J is TRBJ2-1 and V is TRBV4-3; 7 bases map to TRBD2. The V gene end was trimmed by 2 bases and the J gene end by 0 bases; junction bases not matched to a gene: 1. Germline values: CDR1 LGHNA, CDR2 YSLEER. CDR3 size: 15 residues. The CDR3 loop reads CASSQWTSSYNEQFF. Written as DNA, the CDR3 is TGCGCCAGCAGCCAATGGACTAGCTCCTACAATGAGCAGTTCTTC.

This clonotype has at least ten counts. CDR3 in DNA: TGTGCCAGCAACCGACAGACAGATACGCAGTATTTT. Protein product: CASNRQTDTQYF. The chain has TRBV2 and TRBJ2-3, with a tentative D call TRBD1 (5 bases). Per the germline V gene, CDR1 is SNHLY and CDR2 is FYNNEI. The CDR3 is made up of 12 amino acids. Trimming left V 7 bases short and J 3 bases short, with 8 bases between.

This clonotype was seen a few times. V usage is TRBV2 and J usage is TRBJ2-5; TRBD1 is a possible D gene (5 bases). V lost 2 bases and J 1 base, leaving 8 bases between the germline ends. In germline, CDR1 is SNHLY, CDR2 FYNNEI. The CDR3 is 14 residues long. CDR3: CASSELTAQETQYF. For the CDR3, the DNA is TGTGCCAGCAGTGAATTGACAGCCCAAGAGACCCAGTACTTC.

This clonotype was found many times. This chain links TRBV7-9 with TRBJ2-7, with 7 bases aligning to TRBD2. The CDR3 sequence is 14 residues long. Germline V gives CDR1 SEHNR, CDR2 FQNEAQ (reference sequence). V gave up 5 bases and J gave up 3 bases; unmatched junction bases: 7. CDR3 sequence: CASSRPRTSYEQYF. The DNA for the CDR3 is TGTGCCAGCAGCCGACCCCGGACTAGCTACGAGCAGTACTTC.

J is TRBJ2-3 and V is TRBV12-3 or TRBV12-4, with 11 bases identical to TRBD2. This CDR3 contains 16 residues. V was clipped by 3 bases and J by 3 bases; unmatched bases: 5. CDR3 sequence: CASSFGLAGATDTQYF. The CDR3 nucleotides read TGTGCCAGCAGTTTTGGACTAGCGGGTGCGACAGATACGCAGTATTTT.

The rearrangement joins TRBV20-1 to TRBJ2-3; D uncertain. The germline V gene encodes CDR1 DFQATT and CDR2 SNEGSKA (reference sequence). The CDR3 covers 13 residues. The V end was cut by 6 bases, the J end by 2 bases, with 12 bases between. The CDR3 loop is CSARRGTTDTQYF. CDR3 coding DNA: TGCAGTGCCCGTCGAGGCACCACAGATACGCAGTATTTT.

Only a few counts were recorded for this clonotype. The V and J genes are TRBV7-9 and TRBJ1-2, with a tentative D call TRBD1 (5 bases). This CDR3 has 15 amino acids. Germline V gene sequence: CDR1 SEHNR, CDR2 FQNEAQ (reference sequence). V was pared by 1 base and J by 5 bases, with 14 bases between. CDR3 coding DNA: TGTGCCAGCAGCTTAGGTTCCGCGGGGGAATATGGCTACACCTTC. Its translation is CASSLGSAGEYGYTF.

This clonotype has a handful of counts. The V call is TRBV7-8, the J call TRBJ2-1, with D perhaps matching TRBD1 or TRBD2 (6 bases each). Per the germline V gene, CDR1 is SGHVS and CDR2 is FQNEAQ. The CDR3 loop spans 13 amino acids. Trimming stripped 4 bases from V and 9 bases from J, with 13 bases between. In nucleotides, the CDR3 is TGTGCCAGCAGCTCCCGAGGGGGGAGTGAGCAGTTCTTC. This translates into CASSSRGGSEQFF.

This clonotype was recorded a few times. The genes are TRBV7-2 and TRBJ1-1, with 7 bases fitting TRBD1. After removal of 5 bases from V and 6 bases from J, the junction contained 9 bases not matched to a gene. Germline values: CDR1 SGHTA, CDR2 FQGNSA. The CDR3 runs to 14 residues. In nucleotides, the CDR3 is TGTGCCAGCAGCCCTACTCCGGGACAGCCTGAAGCTTTCTTT. This translates into CASSPTPGQPEAFF.

This clonotype was detected only a few times. This chain connects TRBV20-1 to TRBJ2-5; 8 positions agree with TRBD2. Germline V gives CDR1 DFQATT, CDR2 SNEGSKA (reference sequence). V lost 3 bases, J lost 1 base, and 7 bases stayed unmatched. There are 15 residues in the CDR3. CDR3 protein: CSASPGGGPQETQYF. CDR3 bases: TGCAGTGCTAGTCCTGGCGGGGGGCCCCAAGAGACCCAGTACTTC.

This clonotype has a count of ten or more. V usage is TRBV10-3 and J usage is TRBJ2-5; tentative D call: TRBD1 (6 bases). V was trimmed by 3 bases and J by 4 bases, leaving 6 bases between them. This CDR3 is 12 amino acids long. Germline V gene sequence: CDR1 ENHRY, CDR2 SYGVKD. CDR3 in amino acids: CAISDRGETQYF. The CDR3 nucleotides read TGTGCCATCAGTGACAGGGGAGAGACCCAGTACTTC.

This clonotype was counted only a few times. The chain is built from TRBV6-9 and TRBJ2-4, with TRBD2 as a possible D gene (7 bases). CDR3 length: 16 amino acids. V was pared by 8 bases and J by 2 bases, with 19 bases between. Germline V lookup: CDR1 MNHGY, CDR2 SVAAGI. The CDR3 bases are TGTGCCAGCCACGAGAGGGGGGGCCTAACCAAAAACATTCAGTACTTC. Amino acids: CASHERGGLTKNIQYF.

This chain connects TRBV9 to TRBJ1-6; 7 bases align to TRBD1. In germline, CDR1 is SGDLS, CDR2 YYNGEE. This CDR3 region has 16 residues. V lost 2 bases and J lost 6; bases outside the gene matches: 8. The CDR3 bases are TGTGCCAGCAGCGTCCTCGAGTACAGGGGTAATTCACCCCTCCACTTT. Amino acids: CASSVLEYRGNSPLHF.

This clonotype was counted ten times or more. CDR3 protein: CASSQEGVRGVYGYTF. CDR3 bases: TGCGCCAGCAGCCAAGAGGGTGTCAGGGGTGTCTATGGCTACACCTTC. This chain links TRBV4-3 with TRBJ1-2; tentative D call: TRBD1 (6 bases). With 0 bases removed from V and 4 bases from J, the gap between germline ends came to 15 bases. The CDR3 contains 16 residues. Germline V CDR1 and CDR2: LGHNA, YSLEER.

The V gene is TRBV28, the J gene TRBJ1-2; D is perhaps TRBD1 (5 bases). Trimming took 5 bases from V and 1 from J, leaving 8 bases between them. This CDR3 comprises 13 residues. Germline-derived CDR1 and CDR2 are MDHEN and SYDVKM. The CDR3 DNA reads TGTGCCAGCAGTCCAGGGTTTAACTATGGCTACACCTTC. It translates to CASSPGFNYGYTF.

This clonotype came up a few times. The chain recombines TRBV6-2 or TRBV6-3 with TRBJ1-5; TRBD1 might be the D (6 bases). V was cut by 6 bases and J by 5 bases, with 14 bases left in between. CDR3 size: 14 residues. The germline V gene encodes CDR1 MNHEY and CDR2 SVGEGT. For the CDR3, the DNA is TGTGCCAGCAGCGATCGGACAGCCCATCAGCCCCAGCATTTT. Amino acids: CASSDRTAHQPQHF.

This CDR3 is CSGQSTDTQYF. The CDR3 DNA reads TGCAGTGGGCAAAGCACAGATACGCAGTATTTT. The rearrangement joins TRBV20-1 to TRBJ2-3; D not resolved. Germline loops: CDR1 DFQATT, CDR2 SNEGSKA (reference sequence). The germline V and J ends were trimmed by 7 bases and 0 bases, with 5 bases remaining between them. The CDR3 loop spans 11 amino acids.

This clonotype appeared many times. The V and J genes are TRBV7-2 and TRBJ2-5, with 9 bases fitting TRBD1. V lost 3 bases to trimming and J lost 5 bases; unmatched junction nucleotides: 7. The germline gives CDR1 SGHTA, CDR2 FQGNSA. CDR3 length: 15 residues. The CDR3 protein is CASSFNRGQGETQYF. The CDR3 DNA sequence: TGTGCCAGCAGCTTCAACAGGGGGCAGGGGGAGACCCAGTACTTC.

This clonotype came up a few times. The chain joins TRBV29-1 to TRBJ1-5; perhaps TRBD1 as D (6 bases). The V and J ends lost 6 bases and 5 bases respectively, with 14 bases between them. Germline V CDR1 and CDR2: SQVTM, ANQGSEA. The CDR3 has 13 amino acids. The CDR3 is CSVATGYDQPQHF. In DNA, the CDR3 is TGCAGCGTCGCAACAGGGTATGATCAGCCCCAGCATTTT.

This rearrangement joins TRBV7-2 to TRBJ1-5; no clear D gene. CDR1 is SGHTA, CDR2 FQGNSA, per germline. V was clipped by 8 bases and J by 0 bases, with 11 bases between them. This CDR3 has 14 amino acids. The CDR3 reads CASGQGRSNQPQHF. The CDR3 DNA sequence: TGTGCCAGCGGCCAAGGGCGTAGCAATCAGCCCCAGCATTTT.

This clonotype was recorded at least ten times. The chain has TRBV27 and TRBJ2-5, with 11 bases lining up with TRBD2. The CDR3 spans 15 residues. Trimming at V came to 3 bases and at J to 5 bases, leaving 5 bases not matched to a gene. The germline V gene has CDR1 MNHEY and CDR2 SMNVEV (reference sequence). CDR3 sequence reads: CASSFTSGGVETQYF. Written as DNA, the CDR3 is TGTGCCAGCAGTTTTACTAGCGGGGGAGTTGAGACCCAGTACTTC.

Ten or more counts support this clonotype. V is TRBV6-5 and J is TRBJ2-6; the D gene is possibly TRBD1 (5 bases). Germline values: CDR1 MNHEY, CDR2 SVGAGI. The CDR3 contains 17 residues. V lost 5 bases, J lost 2 bases, and 16 bases lay in between. The CDR3 protein is CASSGDLLGAGANVLTF. The CDR3 bases are TGTGCCAGCAGTGGTGACCTTTTAGGGGCTGGGGCCAACGTCCTGACTTTC.

The gene calls are TRBV10-2 and TRBJ2-7; 9 bases are shared with TRBD1. Germline V gives CDR1 WSHSY, CDR2 SAAADI. J gave up 0 bases and V 8 bases, and 5 bases lay outside the gene matches. This CDR3 contains 14 residues. The CDR3, as DNA: TGCGCCAGCTGGGACAGGGACACCTCCTACGAGCAGTACTTC. Translated, it gives CASWDRDTSYEQYF.

The gene calls are TRBV7-2 and TRBJ1-4, with 7 bases lining up with TRBD1. The CDR3 runs 15 residues. V lost 5 bases to trimming and J lost 6 bases; unmatched junction nucleotides: 9. Germline CDR1 SGHTA, CDR2 FQGNSA. In nucleotides, the CDR3 is TGTGCCAGCAGCGAACGACAGGGATTGTATGAAAAACTGTTTTTT. It specifies CASSERQGLYEKLFF.

The rearrangement joins TRBV7-2 to TRBJ2-7; D possibly corresponds to TRBD1 (5 bases). CDR1 is SGHTA and CDR2 is FQGNSA in the germline V gene. CDR3 length: 14 amino acids. V was trimmed by 2 bases and J by 1 base, leaving 9 bases between them. The DNA for the CDR3 is TGTGCCAGCAGCTTATCTCGACAGTCCTACGAGCAGTACTTC. This encodes CASSLSRQSYEQYF. Using reference TRBV7-2 and TRBJ2-7 for the parts outside the CDR3, the full variable domain is GAGVSQSPSNKVTEKGKDVELRCDPISGHTALYWYRQSLGQGLEFLIYFQGNSAPDKSGLPSDRFSAERTGGSVSTLTIQRTQQEDSAVYLCASSLSRQSYEQYFGPGTRLTVT.

This clonotype was seen only a few times. The rearrangement uses TRBV29-1 and TRBJ2-1; no definite D call. The CDR3 runs 13 residues. Trimming took 2 bases from V and 1 from J, leaving 6 bases between them. From germline, CDR1 is SQVTM and CDR2 ANQGSEA. In DNA, the CDR3 is TGCAGCGTTGAAAAATCTTCCTACAATGAGCAGTTCTTC. This encodes CSVEKSSYNEQFF.